One and the same sample provided the 30 T cell receptor beta chains below, sequenced in a study of cytomegalovirus exposure and HLA in healthy donors. Researchers ran the PCR with 60 Vbeta and 13 Jbeta primers. Using immunoSEQ multiplex PCR, the repertoire was profiled, and TCRdb retains in-frame clones only, with some absent. Of 100,000 to 120,000 clones in the sample, about four fifths are singletons; the top ten hold around 3.2%. Material: PBMCs. These receptors were collected from an older woman in good health and CMV-seropositive.

The chain uses TRBV29-1 and TRBJ1-2, with 7 bases identical to TRBD1. V lost 4 bases, J lost 0 bases, and 5 bases stayed unmatched. The CDR3 loop spans 14 amino acids. Germline assignment: CDR1 SQVTM and CDR2 ANQGSEA. The CDR3 spells CSVAKQGTNYGYTF. In DNA form, the CDR3 reads TGCAGCGTTGCAAAACAGGGGACTAACTATGGCTACACCTTC.

The J gene is TRBJ2-7, the V gene TRBV27; TRBD1 is a possible D gene (6 bases). The V and J ends lost 0 bases and 4 bases respectively, with 16 bases between them. CDR1 is MNHEY, CDR2 SMNVEV, per germline (reference sequence). This CDR3 contains 16 residues. CDR3 loop: CASSLSFGGVRYEQYF. Written as DNA, the CDR3 is TGTGCCAGCAGTTTATCGTTTGGGGGCGTTCGGTACGAGCAGTACTTC.

The chain recombines TRBV5-4 with TRBJ2-5; TRBD1 is a possible D gene (5 bases). In germline, CDR1 is SGHNT, CDR2 YYREEE (reference sequence). The V end was cut by 3 bases, the J end by 2 bases, with 17 bases between. The CDR3 runs 16 residues. The CDR3 reads CASSSAWGSLQETQYF. For the CDR3, the DNA is TGTGCCAGCAGCTCCGCGTGGGGCAGTCTTCAAGAGACCCAGTACTTC.

The chain is built from TRBV28 and TRBJ2-1; 11 bases are shared with TRBD2. V was clipped by 2 bases and J by 11 bases; unmatched bases: 5. Germline loops: CDR1 MDHEN, CDR2 SYDVKM. This CDR3 is 14 amino acids long. The CDR3 loop reads CASSLTSGSNQQFF. CDR3 DNA sequence: TGTGCCAGCAGTTTAACTAGCGGGAGTAACCAGCAGTTCTTC.

Concerning this clone: One end of the junction does not line up with germline, which may come from a read error. The chain is built from TRBV7-9 and TRBJ1-2; 8 bases match TRBD1. CDR1 is SEHNR and CDR2 is FQNEAQ in the germline V gene (reference sequence). This CDR3 comprises 13 residues. CDR3 in amino acids: CSSSLGQGNGYTF. CDR3 nucleotide sequence: TGTTCCAGCAGCTTAGGACAGGGAAATGGCTACACCTTC.

This clone was counted only a few times. This chain connects TRBV7-9 to TRBJ1-2; possible D gene TRBD1, 5 bases. CDR1 SEHNR and CDR2 FQNEAQ come from the germline V gene (reference sequence). The CDR3 totals 13 residues. V lost 5 bases and J lost 8, with 15 bases in between. In DNA, the CDR3 is TGTGCCAGCAGCCAGGGCGGGGGGGACGGCTACACCTTC. Translation: CASSQGGGDGYTF.

The CDR3 nucleotides are TGTGCCAGCAGCGTACTAGCGGGGCCCACAGATACGCAGTATTTT. Its translation: CASSVLAGPTDTQYF. The J gene is TRBJ2-3, the V gene TRBV9; 9 bases agree with TRBD2. V gave up 1 base and J gave up 2 bases; unmatched junction bases: 2. CDR3 length: 15 amino acids. The germline V gene has CDR1 SGDLS and CDR2 YYNGEE.

This rearrangement joins TRBV4-1 to TRBJ2-7; D is undetermined. CDR1 MGHRA and CDR2 YSYEKL come from the germline V gene. Trimming cost V 0 bases and J 0 bases, with 9 bases left between them. The length of the CDR3 is 15 residues. The CDR3: CASSQDGSNSYEQYF. CDR3 DNA sequence: TGCGCCAGCAGCCAAGACGGGTCCAACTCCTACGAGCAGTACTTC.

The genes are TRBV7-9 and TRBJ1-1, with 10 positions matching TRBD1. CDR3 length equals 16 residues. V lost 5 bases to trimming and J lost 1 base; unmatched junction nucleotides: 7. Germline CDR1 and CDR2: SEHNR and FQNEAQ (reference sequence). CDR3 nucleotides: TGTGCCAGCAGCCCCGGGACAGGGGATTCGAACACTGAAGCTTTCTTT. Translation: CASSPGTGDSNTEAFF. The full variable domain, rest sourced from reference TRBV7-9 and TRBJ1-1, is DTGVSQNPRHKITKRGQNVTFRCDPISEHNRLYWYRQTLGQGPEFLTYFQNEAQLEKSRLLSDRFSAERPKGSFSTLEIQRTEQGDSAMYLCASSPGTGDSNTEAFFGQGTRLTVV.

This clone was observed a few times. The gene calls are TRBV5-1 and TRBJ2-1, with D unresolved. Germline V gene sequence: CDR1 SGHRS, CDR2 YFSETQ. The CDR3 length is 15 residues. V was trimmed by 0 bases and J by 5 bases, leaving 12 bases between them. Written as DNA, the CDR3 is TGCGCCAGCAGCTTGGTTCCAGGTACTCACAATGAGCAGTTCTTC. Amino acid sequence: CASSLVPGTHNEQFF.

This clone was picked up a small number of times. CDR3 DNA: TGTGCCAGCCGCATCCAGGAAAAACTGTTTTTT. Residues: CASRIQEKLFF. The chain couples TRBV28 to TRBJ1-4, with D hard to call. CDR3 length equals 11 residues. The germline V gene has CDR1 MDHEN and CDR2 SYDVKM. The V end was cut by 8 bases, the J end by 8 bases, with 9 bases between.

The chain joins TRBV6-6 to TRBJ1-1; D call uncertain. The CDR3 extends over 13 amino acids. The V gene lost 5 bases and the J gene lost 0 bases, with 7 bases spanning the gap. Germline V gene lookup returns CDR1 MNHNY and CDR2 SVGAGI (reference sequence). CDR3: CASSTPVNTEAFF. The DNA for the CDR3 is TGTGCCAGCAGTACCCCAGTGAACACTGAAGCTTTCTTT.

V gene TRBV5-1 combines with J gene TRBJ2-1, with D tentatively TRBD1 (6 bases). The CDR3 has 19 residues. Germline V gene sequence: CDR1 SGHRS, CDR2 YFSETQ. V gave up 1 base and J gave up 0 bases, with 20 bases separating them. This chain's CDR3 is CASSLYGSRGLGSYNEQFF. The CDR3 DNA reads as TGCGCCAGCAGCTTGTACGGTAGCAGGGGTCTTGGCTCCTACAATGAGCAGTTCTTC.

This clone was observed a single time. The genes are TRBV5-1 and TRBJ2-3; 9 positions match TRBD2. The CDR3 is made up of 17 amino acids. Germline V gives CDR1 SGHRS, CDR2 YFSETQ. With 4 bases clipped from V and 0 bases from J, the junction kept 9 bases outside the gene matches. The CDR3 DNA reads as TGCGCCAGCAGCGCATGGACTAGCGCTACTAGCACAGATACGCAGTATTTT. The encoded protein is CASSAWTSATSTDTQYF.

The V call is TRBV6-1, the J call TRBJ1-2, with 7 bases identical to TRBD1. CDR3 length: 13 residues. Germline V gives CDR1 MNHNS, CDR2 SASEGT. Trimming took 6 bases from V and 8 from J; bases not matched to a gene: 9. The CDR3 reads CASSHGTVGGYTF. CDR3 in DNA: TGTGCCAGCAGCCATGGGACAGTCGGCGGCTACACCTTC.

The chain couples TRBV28 to TRBJ2-5; the match to TRBD2 covers 13 bases. Judging by the DNA end, TRBJ2-7 fits better; the J call may be wrong. Germline-derived CDR1 and CDR2 are MDHEN and SYDVKM. CDR3 length equals 16 residues. The CDR3 region has the DNA TGTGCCAGCAGTTTAATGGGGACTAGCGGGAACCACGAGCAGTACTTC. Its protein product is CASSLMGTSGNHEQYF.

The chain's CDR3 is CASSVSSGSYNEQFF. DNA for the CDR3: TGTGCCAGCAGCGTCAGTAGCGGGAGTTATAATGAGCAGTTCTTC. The chain has TRBV9 and TRBJ2-1, with TRBD2 matching 9 bases. CDR3 length equals 15 residues. The V segment lost 2 bases and the J segment 7 bases; nucleotides outside the gene matches: 7. Germline-derived CDR1 and CDR2 are SGDLS and YYNGEE.

In this sample, this clone turned up a few times. The rearrangement links TRBV5-1 to TRBJ2-2, with D maybe TRBD2 (5 bases). Looked up from germline, CDR1 is SGHRS and CDR2 is YFSETQ. The CDR3 runs 13 residues. Trimming removed 4 bases from V and 5 bases from J, with 9 bases in between. The CDR3 spells CASSGSGTGELFF. CDR3 bases: TGCGCCAGCAGCGGGTCGGGGACCGGGGAGCTGTTTTTT.

The chain recombines TRBV2 with TRBJ1-3; TRBD1 might be the D (6 bases). Germline values: CDR1 SNHLY, CDR2 FYNNEI. Deletions cut 4 bases from V and 4 bases from J, with 11 bases between. The length of the CDR3 is 14 residues. The CDR3 here is CASSAQGLGNTIYF. The CDR3 DNA reads as TGTGCCAGCAGTGCCCAGGGGCTCGGAAACACCATATATTTT. Combining the CDR3 with reference TRBV2 and TRBJ1-3 gives the whole variable domain EPEVTQTPSHQVTQMGQEVILRCVPISNHLYFYWYRQILGQKVEFLVSFYNNEISEKSEIFDDQFSVERPDGSNFTLKIRSTKLEDSAMYFCASSAQGLGNTIYFGEGSWLTVV.

The rearrangement joins TRBV5-1 to TRBJ1-1; 10 bases fit TRBD1. From germline, CDR1 is SGHRS and CDR2 YFSETQ. This CDR3 has 16 amino acids. Trimming cost V 4 bases and J 5 bases; bases outside gene matches: 11. CDR3 sequence: CASSKGQGVILTEAFF. The DNA for the CDR3 is TGCGCCAGCAGCAAAGGACAGGGGGTCATTCTAACTGAAGCTTTCTTT.

The DNA of the CDR3 is TGTGCCAGCAGCCAAGGAGTGATTCTAGCGGAGCGCACAGATACGCAGTATTTT. Translated, it gives CASSQGVILAERTDTQYF. V and J are TRBV4-2 and TRBJ2-3, with 7 nucleotides matching TRBD2. This CDR3 is 18 amino acids long. The germline V gene has CDR1 LGHNA and CDR2 YNFKEQ. V dropped 1 base and J dropped 1; count of bases not matched to a gene: 11.

The V gene is TRBV6-5, the J gene TRBJ2-3, with TRBD1 identical over 8 bases. Germline loops: CDR1 MNHEY, CDR2 SVGAGI. CDR3 length: 15 residues. The J segment lost 6 bases and the V segment lost 2 bases, leaving 7 bases of the junction unmatched. The CDR3 sequence is CASSYRVQGADTQYF. Written as DNA, the CDR3 is TGTGCCAGCAGTTACCGAGTTCAGGGGGCGGATACGCAGTATTTT.

The chain employs TRBV28 and TRBJ1-1, with 9 bases fitting TRBD1. This CDR3 spans 14 amino acids. V was pared by 5 bases and J by 4 bases, with 5 bases of the junction left unmatched. Germline CDR1 MDHEN, CDR2 SYDVKM. The CDR3 coding sequence is TGTGCCAGCAGTGCACCGGGACAGGGCACTGAAGCTTTCTTT. It specifies CASSAPGQGTEAFF.

The chain carries TRBV19 and TRBJ2-1; perhaps TRBD1 as D (6 bases). This CDR3 has 17 amino acids. V dropped 6 bases and J dropped 0 bases, with 18 bases sitting between them. Germline V gene data show CDR1 as LNHDA and CDR2 as SQIVND (reference sequence). CDR3 amino acids: CASRNTGSTSSYNEQFF. The CDR3, as DNA: TGTGCCAGTAGAAATACAGGGTCGACCAGCTCCTACAATGAGCAGTTCTTC.

This chain links TRBV19 with TRBJ2-3, with 7 positions matching TRBD1. Trimming removed 8 bases from V and 4 bases from J; junction bases left unmatched: 18. Per germline, CDR1 LNHDA and CDR2 SQIVND (reference sequence). The CDR3 spans 17 residues. For the CDR3, the DNA is TGTGCCAGTTCCCCCCCCCGACAGGGTAGTGGTGCAGATACGCAGTATTTT. Translating it yields CASSPPRQGSGADTQYF.

The chain employs TRBV7-4 and TRBJ2-7; TRBD2 aligns across 8 bases. V was pared by 5 bases and J by 3 bases, with 6 bases of the junction left unmatched. Germline values: CDR1 SGHVT, CDR2 SQSDAQ. This CDR3 comprises 14 residues. The CDR3 DNA sequence: TGTGCCAGCAGCGTCCATAGCGGGAACTACGAGCAGTACTTC. As protein: CASSVHSGNYEQYF.

The V call is TRBV5-1, the J call TRBJ1-2; D might be TRBD1 (6 bases). The CDR3 covers 15 residues. Trimming pared 3 bases from V and 6 bases from J, leaving 18 bases between. Germline assignment: CDR1 SGHRS and CDR2 YFSETQ. The CDR3 loop is CASSSGGAPDDGYTF. The CDR3 nucleotides read TGCGCCAGCAGCTCGGGGGGGGCCCCTGACGATGGCTACACCTTC.

The chain recombines TRBV28 with TRBJ2-5, with a tentative D call TRBD2 (7 bases). The DNA end is more similar to TRBJ2-7, so the J call may be wrong. The CDR3 spans 16 residues. Germline CDR1 MDHEN, CDR2 SYDVKM. CDR3 sequence (DNA): TGTGCCAGCAGCGCACAGGGACTACCCCGACCCTACGAGCAGTACTTC. Translated: CASSAQGLPRPYEQYF.

This chain joins TRBV7-2 and TRBJ2-7; 7 nucleotides match TRBD2. V shed 1 base and J 5 bases; nucleotides not matched to a gene: 5. The CDR3 covers 14 residues. Germline values: CDR1 SGHTA, CDR2 FQGNSA. This CDR3 is CASSLVGGPNEQYF. Here the CDR3 DNA reads TGTGCCAGCAGCTTAGTGGGAGGGCCCAACGAGCAGTACTTC.

The CDR3 nucleotides are TGTGCCAGCAGTTACTCGAACCCGGTTTACAATGAGCAGTTCTTC. Translation gives CASSYSNPVYNEQFF. The gene calls are TRBV6-6 and TRBJ2-1; D call uncertain. CDR1 is MNHNY and CDR2 is SVGAGI in the germline V gene (reference sequence). The CDR3 is made up of 15 amino acids. Trimming removed 0 bases from V and 4 bases from J, with 10 bases in between.